These 18 T cell receptor beta chains came from one sample sequenced in a study of blood T cell repertoires in COVID-19. Profiled with immunoSEQ multiplex PCR; TCRdb holds only in-frame clones, not every one. Counted here are roughly 330,000 clones, approximately 89% occurring once; the ten biggest clones make up over 4.5%. The sequenced material came from PBMCs or T cells enriched from blood (not recorded which). Source of these receptors: a man younger than 45 who had recovered from COVID-19.

The CDR3 reads CASSSIGQGETQYF. The CDR3 DNA sequence: TGTGCCAGCAGTTCGATAGGACAGGGAGAGACCCAGTACTTC. The chain has TRBV28 and TRBJ2-5, with 8 bases matching TRBD1. The CDR3 spans 14 residues. J lost 4 bases, V lost 4 bases, and 5 bases had no gene match. Germline loops: CDR1 MDHEN, CDR2 SYDVKM.

J is TRBJ2-3 and V is TRBV7-8; the match to TRBD2 covers 8 bases. J lost 2 bases, V lost 8 bases, and 6 bases had no gene match. Germline V gives CDR1 SGHVS, CDR2 FQNEAQ. The CDR3 spans 14 residues. The CDR3 reads CASAAGGPTDTQYF. The CDR3 DNA is TGTGCCAGCGCGGCGGGGGGCCCCACAGATACGCAGTATTTT.

The V gene is TRBV21-1, the J gene TRBJ2-2; TRBD2 is the table's D call and was not checked against the DNA. TRBV21-1 corresponds to a pseudogene. This CDR3 contains 16 residues. The CDR3 loop is CAIEILAGGNTGELFF. The CDR3 coding sequence is TGTGCCATCGAAATACTAGCGGGGGGGAACACCGGGGAGCTGTTTTTT.

The chain combines TRBV7-9 with TRBJ2-4; 9 positions match TRBD1. Germline V gene lookup returns CDR1 SEHNR and CDR2 FQNEAQ (reference sequence). The trim removed 5 bases at V and 0 bases at J, leaving 14 bases unmatched. This CDR3 spans 19 amino acids. The CDR3 region has the DNA TGTGCCAGCAGCCGGGGAACGACAGGGGGACTATTAGCCAAAAACATTCAGTACTTC. Amino acid sequence: CASSRGTTGGLLAKNIQYF. Full variable domain (missing parts from reference TRBV7-9 and TRBJ2-4): DTGVSQNPRHKITKRGQNVTFRCDPISEHNRLYWYRQTLGQGPEFLTYFQNEAQLEKSRLLSDRFSAERPKGSFSTLEIQRTEQGDSAMYLCASSRGTTGGLLAKNIQYFGAGTRLSVL.

The rearrangement uses TRBV15 and TRBJ1-2, with D perhaps TRBD1 (6 bases). The CDR3 covers 15 residues. From germline, CDR1 is LNHNV and CDR2 YYDKDF (reference sequence). V was clipped by 5 bases and J by 4 bases, with 17 bases between them. CDR3: CATSEAQGHGYGYTF. In DNA form, the CDR3 reads TGTGCCACCAGCGAGGCCCAGGGGCACGGCTATGGCTACACCTTC.

The chain has TRBV29-1 and TRBJ1-2; D perhaps matches TRBD1 (5 bases). V dropped 2 bases and J dropped 8 bases, with 12 bases sitting between them. In germline, CDR1 is SQVTM, CDR2 ANQGSEA. This CDR3 region has 12 residues. The CDR3 DNA follows: TGCAGCGTTGAAAACAGACAGCAAGGCTACACCTTC. Protein sequence: CSVENRQQGYTF.

This clone was seen once. The chain is built from TRBV2 and TRBJ2-3; 7 positions agree with TRBD2. CDR3 length: 15 residues. Germline values: CDR1 SNHLY, CDR2 FYNNEI. Germline trimming cut 5 bases from V and 1 base from J; bases unmatched to any gene: 6. The CDR3 DNA sequence: TGTGCCAGCAGTCCCCTTGGGGGGGGCACAGATACGCAGTATTTT. Translating gives CASSPLGGGTDTQYF.

The chain carries TRBV7-8 and TRBJ2-7, with TRBD1 as a possible D gene (6 bases). The CDR3 sequence is 17 residues long. In germline, CDR1 is SGHVS, CDR2 FQNEAQ. V was trimmed by 1 base and J by 2 bases, leaving 18 bases between them. CDR3 residues: CASSLEGPGHGAYEQYF. DNA of the CDR3: TGTGCCAGCAGCTTAGAGGGCCCGGGACACGGAGCCTACGAGCAGTACTTC.

The genes are TRBV6-4 and TRBJ1-4; tentative D call: TRBD1 (5 bases). Trimming shortened V by 0 bases and J by 4 bases, and 9 bases separated the two germline ends. The V gene's germline CDR1 is MRHNA and CDR2 SNTAGT. The CDR3 has 15 residues. The CDR3 DNA sequence: TGTGCCAGCAGTGACTCAAGGCAGGGTAATGAAAAACTGTTTTTT. Translating gives CASSDSRQGNEKLFF.

This clone has only one observation. V gene TRBV6-5 combines with J gene TRBJ2-5; D perhaps matches TRBD1 (6 bases). The CDR3 has 13 amino acids. Per the germline V gene, CDR1 is MNHEY and CDR2 is SVGAGI. Trimming stripped 7 bases from V and 4 bases from J, with 13 bases between. CDR3 sequence reads: CASKHATGETQYF. The CDR3 DNA is TGTGCCAGCAAACACGCGACAGGAGAGACCCAGTACTTC.

The DNA of the CDR3 is TGTGCCAGCAGCCCCTCCTCGTGGGAGGGAGCCTACGAGCAGTACTTC. Its protein product is CASSPSSWEGAYEQYF. The chain has TRBV4-2 and TRBJ2-7; TRBD2 matches 7 bases. V lost 4 bases to trimming and J lost 2 bases; unmatched junction nucleotides: 11. The V gene's germline CDR1 is LGHNA and CDR2 YNFKEQ. CDR3 length: 16 amino acids.

The chain combines TRBV6-4 with TRBJ2-3; 10 bases are a match to TRBD2. With 6 bases clipped from V and 4 bases from J, the junction kept 7 bases outside the gene matches. CDR3 length: 15 residues. The germline V gene encodes CDR1 MRHNA and CDR2 SNTAGT. The CDR3: CASRAGTSAADTQYF. CDR3 coding DNA: TGTGCCAGCAGAGCCGGGACTAGCGCCGCAGATACGCAGTATTTT.

The V call is TRBV11-2, the J call TRBJ2-2, with D unresolved. CDR1 SGHAT and CDR2 FQNNGV come from the germline V gene. The CDR3 totals 16 residues. V lost 4 bases to trimming and J lost 0 bases, with 12 bases between them. The CDR3 loop reads CASSSTTNANTGELFF. The CDR3 region has the DNA TGTGCCAGCAGCTCGACGACAAACGCGAACACCGGGGAGCTGTTTTTT.

This clone has just one count. The J gene is TRBJ2-7, the V gene TRBV7-2, with 8 bases matching TRBD1. Germline loops: CDR1 SGHTA, CDR2 FQGNSA. The CDR3 extends over 15 amino acids. V lost 5 bases, J lost 4 bases, and 10 bases stayed unmatched. This chain's CDR3 is CASSGPGTGYYEQYF. CDR3 coding DNA: TGTGCCAGCAGCGGACCCGGGACAGGTTATTACGAGCAGTACTTC.

The V and J genes are TRBV3-1 (or the pseudogene TRBV3-2) and TRBJ1-4; D is unresolved. Germline V gene sequence: CDR1 LGHDT, CDR2 YNNKEL (reference sequence). Trimming shortened V by 0 bases and J by 5 bases, and 13 bases separated the two germline ends. CDR3 length: 16 residues. The CDR3 here is CASSQDSPLGNEKLFF. CDR3 nucleotide sequence: TGTGCCAGCAGCCAAGATTCGCCACTAGGAAATGAAAAACTGTTTTTT.

J is TRBJ2-1 and V is TRBV10-3, with TRBD1 matching over 9 bases. The junction had 5 bases not matched to a gene; V was cut back by 4 bases and J by 7 bases. Germline V CDR1 and CDR2: ENHRY, SYGVKD. The CDR3 loop spans 14 amino acids. CDR3 bases: TGTGCCATCAGTGGCGGGACAGGGAGAAATGAGCAGTTCTTC. This translates into CAISGGTGRNEQFF.

This chain uses TRBV7-9 with TRBJ2-1, with 8 bases identical to TRBD1. CDR1 and CDR2 (germline): SEHNR, FQNEAQ (reference sequence). The CDR3 runs 15 residues. Trimming cost V 2 bases and J 4 bases; bases outside gene matches: 4. The CDR3 region is CASSLRQGTYNEQFF. The CDR3 DNA sequence: TGTGCCAGCAGCTTAAGACAGGGGACTTACAATGAGCAGTTCTTC.

The table lists this clone with many counts. This rearrangement joins TRBV6-1 to TRBJ2-2, with D tentatively TRBD2 (5 bases). The CDR3 has 13 residues. Trimming pared 2 bases from V and 5 bases from J, leaving 6 bases between. Germline V gives CDR1 MNHNS, CDR2 SASEGT. DNA of the CDR3: TGTGCCAGCAGTGAACGGGAAACCGGGGAGCTGTTTTTT. Its protein is CASSERETGELFF.